The clone carrying this T cell receptor beta chain was counted at least ten times. Its antigen remains unidentified. The CDR3 spans 14 residues. Germline CDR1 DFQATT, CDR2 SNEGSKA (reference sequence). V dropped 4 bases and J dropped 2; count of bases not matched to a gene: 8. The data originate from a study of T cells in Graves' hyperthyroidism and ophthalmopathy. Subjects aged 18 to 65 presented with newly diagnosed hyperthyroidism of less than 2 months' duration. This sample holds PBMCs from around 9.9 ml fresh peripheral blood. General observations from the study: Among clonotypes expanded in thyroid above 0.001, most were also found in blood.

The TCR beta CDR3 regions underwent amplification using RNA transcripts as the source. In the first-round RT-PCR of the TCR CDR3, the HTBI primer set was used. TCRdb processed the multiplex PCR reads anew with MiXCR; each CDR3 protein has one entry. The sample has 350,000 or so distinct CDR3 sequences; 18% are singletons. The TCR was taken from a woman aged 45-65 years with Graves' hyperthyroidism. The chain employs TRBV20-1 and TRBJ2-7; TRBD2 agrees at 7 bases. The source material was blood. This CDR3 is CSANSASGPYEQYF. The CDR3 nucleotides read TGCAGTGCTAATTCGGCTAGCGGACCCTACGAGCAGTACTTC.